The sequence of this TCR beta chain was determined in a study of read filtering for tumor transcriptome and immune sequencing. The library was built from about 400 ng RNA with molecular barcoded adaptors for alpha/delta and beta/gamma chains. One entry per CDR3 protein, called by TCRdb with MiXCR from the reads. The sample records roughly 68,000 distinct CDR3 sequences, roughly 14% being singletons. Trimming cost V 5 bases and J 2 bases, with 16 bases left between them. Per the germline V gene, CDR1 is LNHDA and CDR2 is SQIVND (reference sequence). This CDR3 has 15 amino acids. Sampling of bone marrow took place during active disease in every patient.

The rearrangement joins TRBV19 to TRBJ2-7; possible D gene TRBD2, 6 bases. The receptor was derived from a donor aged 40 or over with multiple myeloma. Specimen: a population of CD138-negative cells sorted from bone marrow. This chain's CDR3 is CASSWRGLFAYEQYF. CDR3 bases: TGTGCCAGTAGTTGGAGGGGTTTGTTCGCCTACGAGCAGTACTTC.